These T cell receptor beta chains were read from a single sample in a study of naive and memory T cell subsets. Via MiXCR, TCRdb re-called the UMI-ligation and nested PCR reads, giving one row per CDR3 protein. Of about 150,000 distinct CDR3 sequences listed, approximately 22% are singletons. Sequencing used naive CD4+ T cells from blood. These receptors came from a human donor in good health. The CDR3 runs from the conserved cysteine through the conserved F or W. The order of the fields is CDR3 protein, CDR3 DNA, clone size, V gene, J gene, D gene. The D gene is left open where the match is weak. A clone size is listed for some rows: how often the clone was seen (once, few, many), or a class if it is expanded.

CASSWTGLNTEAFF	TGCGCCAGCAGCTGGACAGGATTGAACACTGAAGCTTTCTTT	NA	TRBV5-1	TRBJ1-1	TRBD1
CSASSQETQYF	TGCAGTGCTAGTTCCCAAGAGACCCAGTACTTC	many	TRBV20-1	TRBJ2-5	NA
CASSVGGPNYEQYF	TGTGCCAGCAGTGTTGGAGGGCCCAACTACGAGCAGTACTTC	NA	TRBV7-9	TRBJ2-7	NA
CASSLRTGDTEAFF	TGCGCCAGCAGCTTGCGAACAGGGGACACTGAAGCTTTCTTT	few	TRBV5-1	TRBJ1-1	TRBD1
CASTSYRRTYEQYF	TGTGCCAGCACTTCATACCGTAGAACCTACGAGCAGTACTTC	NA	TRBV12-3/TRBV12-4	TRBJ2-7	NA
CASSYGGGKSRTEAFF	TGTGCCAGCAGTTACGGAGGGGGCAAAAGTAGGACTGAAGCTTTCTTT	NA	TRBV6-2/TRBV6-3	TRBJ1-1	TRBD1
CATLSYEQYF	TGTGCCACTTTATCCTACGAGCAGTACTTC	NA	TRBV28	TRBJ2-7	NA
CASSQWLAGGSTGELFF	TGTGCCAGCAGCCAATGGTTAGCGGGAGGTAGCACCGGGGAGCTGTTTTTT	NA	TRBV4-2	TRBJ2-2	TRBD2
CASSDRPPLNNEQFF	TGTGCCAGCAGTGACCGGCCACCGCTCAACAATGAGCAGTTCTTC	NA	TRBV6-1	TRBJ2-1	NA
CASSYSLSTRAQHF	TGTGCCAGCAGTTACTCCCTATCGACCCGGGCCCAGCATTTT	few	TRBV6-5	TRBJ1-5	NA
CASSQDQVGESTYGYTF	TGCGCCAGCAGCCAAGATCAGGTCGGGGAATCGACCTATGGCTACACCTTC	NA	TRBV4-1	TRBJ1-2	NA
CSARGASYNEQFF	TGCAGTGCTAGGGGGGCTAGCTACAATGAGCAGTTCTTC	NA	TRBV20-1	TRBJ2-1	NA
CASSSPLYNEQFF	TGTGCCAGTAGTAGCCCCCTCTACAATGAGCAGTTCTTC	many	TRBV19	TRBJ2-1	NA
CASSSTRLAGDPGELFF	TGTGCCAGCAGTTCGACCCGACTAGCGGGAGATCCCGGGGAGCTGTTTTTT	few	TRBV12-3/TRBV12-4	TRBJ2-2	TRBD2
CSARDSREGGYEQYF	TGCAGTGCTAGAGATTCTCGGGAGGGTGGGTACGAGCAGTACTTC	many	TRBV20-1	TRBJ2-7	TRBD2
CASSRLAGTTYNEQFF	TGTGCCAGCAGTCGTCTAGCGGGAACAACCTACAATGAGCAGTTCTTC	few	TRBV7-2	TRBJ2-1	TRBD2
CASSARQEVWGTQYF	TGTGCCAGCAGCGCCCGACAGGAGGTTTGGGGTACCCAGTACTTC	few	TRBV7-8	TRBJ2-5	NA
CAIHGTPWGSEQFF	TGTGCCATCCACGGGACTCCGTGGGGTAGTGAGCAGTTCTTC	NA	TRBV10-3	TRBJ2-1	NA
CSARIGGNTEAFF	TGCAGCGCTCGAATAGGGGGGAACACTGAAGCTTTCTTT	NA	TRBV29-1	TRBJ1-1	NA